The entry below describes one TCR beta chain. The sample originates from a study of shared clonotypes between healthy human individuals. Using immunoSEQ multiplex PCR, the repertoire was profiled, and TCRdb retains in-frame clones only, with some absent. The sample includes around 2.5 million clones, roughly 93% of them seen just once. CDR3 length: 12 amino acids. Trimming pared 6 bases from V and 10 bases from J, leaving 10 bases between. Germline values: CDR1 MNHEY, CDR2 SVGAGI. The CD4+ fraction was divided into a CD45RA+ naive subset and a CD45RA-negative memory subset. The genes are TRBV6-5 and TRBJ1-6, with D possibly matching TRBD1 (6 bases). The sample consisted of naive CD4+ T cells from PBMCs. Subset in this sample: CD45RA+ positively selected. This TCR was recovered from a man aged 18 to 30 in good health. Some clones in this sample may be carry-over from other donors' samples. The CDR3, as DNA: TGTGCCAGCAGACAGGGCGTATCACCCCTCCACTTT. Amino acids: CASRQGVSPLHF.